A selection of T cell receptor beta chains follows, all from one sample in a study of blood T cell repertoires in COVID-19. The assay was immunoSEQ multiplex PCR, and TCRdb's table has in-frame clones only and misses some. The table has about 180,000 clones, roughly 80% seen once; the top ten hold approximately 7%. The specimen was peripheral blood. These receptors all come from a human donor in a cohort sampled during active COVID-19. CDR3s include the opening cysteine and the closing phenylalanine or tryptophan. A D gene is named only where the DNA matches it firmly. Rows may omit the clone size; those that give it use once, few, many or a size class.

V	J	length	D	size	DNA	CDR3
TRBV9	TRBJ1-1	15	TRBD1	-	TGTGCCAGCAGCGTAAGGGACAGGGGGCACACTGAAGCTTTCTTT	CASSVRDRGHTEAFF
TRBV5-1	TRBJ1-4	15	TRBD1	-	TGCGCCAGCAGCTTCCGACAGGGCTATAATGAAAAACTGTTTTTT	CASSFRQGYNEKLFF
TRBV2	TRBJ1-1	14	-	once	TGTGCCAGCAGTTACTCAGGGGTTGGAACTGAAGCTTTCTTT	CASSYSGVGTEAFF
TRBV10-3	TRBJ2-1	14	-	-	TGTGCCATCAGTGAGAGGGGTCGTTACAATGAGCAGTTCTTC	CAISERGRYNEQFF
TRBV30	TRBJ2-7	13	TRBD2	-	TGTGCCTGGAGCGGGGGGGCATCCAACGAGCAGTACTTC	CAWSGGASNEQYF
TRBV2	TRBJ2-7	15	TRBD2	-	TGTGCCAGCAGAACTATAGCGGGGGGGCAGTACGAGCAGTACTTC	CASRTIAGGQYEQYF
TRBV15	TRBJ1-1	15	TRBD1	-	TGTGCCACCAGCAGTGTACAGGGGGGACGGACTGAAGCTTTCTTT	CATSSVQGGRTEAFF
TRBV29-1	TRBJ1-3	13	-	-	TGCAGCGTTGAAGGGGGGGTTGGAAACACCATATATTTT	CSVEGGVGNTIYF
TRBV3-1/TRBV3-2	TRBJ2-1	11	-	-	TGTGCCAGCAGTACGAGCTTGGAGCAGTTCTTC	CASSTSLEQFF
TRBV5-1	TRBJ1-2	13	TRBD1	-	TGCGCCAGCAGCTGGGACAGGGGAAACGGCTACACCTTC	CASSWDRGNGYTF
TRBV5-4	TRBJ1-2	14	-	-	TGTGCCAGCAGCCTCGCCAGGGGATCGGGCGGCTACACCTTC	CASSLARGSGGYTF
TRBV19	TRBJ1-4	14	-	-	TGTGCCAGTAGCCATGGACAGCCTAATGAAAAACTGTTTTTT	CASSHGQPNEKLFF
TRBV4-1	TRBJ2-5	16	TRBD2	-	TGCGCCAGCAGCCATGGCCCCCTAGCGGGGACGGAGACCCAGTACTTC	CASSHGPLAGTETQYF
TRBV5-1	TRBJ2-7	15	TRBD1	-	TGCGCCAGCAGCTCGTCAACCACAGGGGGGTACGAGCAGTACTTC	CASSSSTTGGYEQYF
TRBV6-5	TRBJ1-5	15	TRBD1	-	TGTGCCAGCAGTACGACAGGGGGAAGCAATCAGCCCCAGCATTTT	CASSTTGGSNQPQHF
TRBV5-5	TRBJ2-7	14	-	few	TGTGCCAGCAGCTTGAGGGGCTTAACGGACGAGCAGTACTTC	CASSLRGLTDEQYF
TRBV5-4	TRBJ2-5	14	-	-	TGTGCCAGCAGCTTGAGGGCGGAGGGGGAGACCCAGTACTTC	CASSLRAEGETQYF